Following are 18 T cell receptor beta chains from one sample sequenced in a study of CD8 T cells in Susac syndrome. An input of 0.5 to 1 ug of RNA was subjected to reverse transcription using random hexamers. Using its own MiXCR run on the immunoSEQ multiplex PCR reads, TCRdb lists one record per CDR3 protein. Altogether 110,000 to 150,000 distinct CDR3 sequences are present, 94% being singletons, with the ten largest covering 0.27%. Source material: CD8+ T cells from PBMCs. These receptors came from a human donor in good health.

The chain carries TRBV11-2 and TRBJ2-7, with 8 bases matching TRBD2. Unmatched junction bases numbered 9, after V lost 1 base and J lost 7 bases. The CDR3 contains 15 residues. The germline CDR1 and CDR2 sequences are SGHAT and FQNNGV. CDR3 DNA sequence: TGTGCCAGCAGCTTAGCGGGGGGGACGACACAGGAGCAGTACTTC. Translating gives CASSLAGGTTQEQYF.

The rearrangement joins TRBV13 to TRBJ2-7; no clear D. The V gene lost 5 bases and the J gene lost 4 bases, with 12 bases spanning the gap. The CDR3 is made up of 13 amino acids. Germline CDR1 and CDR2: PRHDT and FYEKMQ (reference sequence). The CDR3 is CASSPQTVYEQYF. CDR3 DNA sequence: TGTGCCAGCAGCCCACAGACGGTATACGAGCAGTACTTC.

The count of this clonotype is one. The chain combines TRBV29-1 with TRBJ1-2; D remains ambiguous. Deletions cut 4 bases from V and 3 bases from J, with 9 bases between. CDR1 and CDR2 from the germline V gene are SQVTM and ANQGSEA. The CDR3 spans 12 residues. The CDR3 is CSVAGIDYGYTF. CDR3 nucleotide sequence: TGCAGCGTTGCGGGGATAGACTATGGCTACACCTTC.

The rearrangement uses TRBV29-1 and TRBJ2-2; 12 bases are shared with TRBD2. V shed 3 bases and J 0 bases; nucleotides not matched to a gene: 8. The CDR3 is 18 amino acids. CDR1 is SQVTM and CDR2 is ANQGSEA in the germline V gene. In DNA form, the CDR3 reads TGCAGCGTTGACGGGCCTAGCGGGAGGGCAGCGAACACCGGGGAGCTGTTTTTT. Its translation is CSVDGPSGRAANTGELFF.

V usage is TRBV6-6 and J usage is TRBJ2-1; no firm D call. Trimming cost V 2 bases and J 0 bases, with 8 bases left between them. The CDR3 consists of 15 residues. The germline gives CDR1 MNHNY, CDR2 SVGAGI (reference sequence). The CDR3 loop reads CASSYKSGSYNEQFF. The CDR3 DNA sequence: TGTGCCAGCAGTTACAAGTCAGGCTCCTACAATGAGCAGTTCTTC.

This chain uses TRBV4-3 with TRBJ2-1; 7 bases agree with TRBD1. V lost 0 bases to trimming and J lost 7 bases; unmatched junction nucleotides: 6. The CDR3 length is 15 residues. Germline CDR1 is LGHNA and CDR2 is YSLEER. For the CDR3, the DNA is TGCGCCAGCAGCCAAGATCCGACAGGGTGGAATGAGCAGTTCTTC. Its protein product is CASSQDPTGWNEQFF.

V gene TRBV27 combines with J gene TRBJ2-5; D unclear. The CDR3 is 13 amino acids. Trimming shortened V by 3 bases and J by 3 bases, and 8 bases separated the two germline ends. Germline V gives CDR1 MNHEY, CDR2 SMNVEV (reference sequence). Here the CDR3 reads CASSFAVEETQYF. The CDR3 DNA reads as TGTGCCAGCAGTTTCGCCGTGGAAGAGACCCAGTACTTC.

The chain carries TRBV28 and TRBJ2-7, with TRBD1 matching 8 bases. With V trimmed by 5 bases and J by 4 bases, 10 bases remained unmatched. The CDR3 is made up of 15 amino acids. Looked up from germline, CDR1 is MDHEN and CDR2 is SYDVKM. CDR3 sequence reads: CASSPVTGGRYEQYF. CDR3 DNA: TGTGCCAGCAGTCCCGTTACAGGGGGGCGGTACGAGCAGTACTTC.

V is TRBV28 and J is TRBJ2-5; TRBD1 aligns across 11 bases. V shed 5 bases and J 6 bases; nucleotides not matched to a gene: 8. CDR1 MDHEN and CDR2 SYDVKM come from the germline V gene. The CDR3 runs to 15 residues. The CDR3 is CASSPPGTGGQTQYF. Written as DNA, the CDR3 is TGTGCCAGCAGTCCCCCTGGGACAGGGGGACAGACCCAGTACTTC.

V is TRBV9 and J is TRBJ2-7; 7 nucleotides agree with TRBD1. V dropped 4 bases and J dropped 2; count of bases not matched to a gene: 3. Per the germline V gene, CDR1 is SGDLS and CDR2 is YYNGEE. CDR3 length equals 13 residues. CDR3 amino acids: CASSMGQPYEQYF. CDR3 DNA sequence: TGTGCCAGCAGCATGGGACAGCCCTACGAGCAGTACTTC.

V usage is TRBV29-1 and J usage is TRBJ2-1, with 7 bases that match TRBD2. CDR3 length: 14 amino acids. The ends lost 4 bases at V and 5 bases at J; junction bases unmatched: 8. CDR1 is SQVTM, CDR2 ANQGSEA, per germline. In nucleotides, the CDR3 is TGCAGCGTTGCTGGGCTAGCGGCCCACAATGAGCAGTTCTTC. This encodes CSVAGLAAHNEQFF.

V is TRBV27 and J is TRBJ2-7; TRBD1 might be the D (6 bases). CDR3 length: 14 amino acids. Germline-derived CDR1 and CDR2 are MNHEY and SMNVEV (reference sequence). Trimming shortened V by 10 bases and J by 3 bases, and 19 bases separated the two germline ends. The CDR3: CATSELDSNYEQYF. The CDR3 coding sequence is TGTGCCACCTCCGAACTGGACAGCAACTACGAGCAGTACTTC.

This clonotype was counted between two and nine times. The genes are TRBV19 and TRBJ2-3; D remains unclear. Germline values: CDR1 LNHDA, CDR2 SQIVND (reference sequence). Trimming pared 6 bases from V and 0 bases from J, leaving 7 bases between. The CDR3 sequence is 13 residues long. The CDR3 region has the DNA TGTGCCAGTAGCGGGCAGAGCACAGATACGCAGTATTTT. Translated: CASSGQSTDTQYF.

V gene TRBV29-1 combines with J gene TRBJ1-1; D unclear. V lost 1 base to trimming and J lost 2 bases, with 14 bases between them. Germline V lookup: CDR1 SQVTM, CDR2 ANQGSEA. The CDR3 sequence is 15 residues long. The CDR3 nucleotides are TGCAGCGTTGAAGCCGGGAGAGGGCTTAACACTGAAGCTTTCTTT. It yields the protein CSVEAGRGLNTEAFF.

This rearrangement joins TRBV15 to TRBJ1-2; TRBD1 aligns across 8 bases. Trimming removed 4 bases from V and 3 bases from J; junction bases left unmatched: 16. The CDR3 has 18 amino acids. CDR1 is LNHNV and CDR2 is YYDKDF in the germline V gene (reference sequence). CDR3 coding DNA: TGTGCCACCAGCACGAGTAGAGAGGACAGGGAGGGGTACTATGGCTACACCTTC. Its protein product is CATSTSREDREGYYGYTF.

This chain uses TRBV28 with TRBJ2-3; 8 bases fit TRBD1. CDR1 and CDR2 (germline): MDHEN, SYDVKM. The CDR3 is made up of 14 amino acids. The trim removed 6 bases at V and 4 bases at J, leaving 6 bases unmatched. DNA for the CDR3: TGTGCCAGCAGGACAGGGGTTACTTCAGATACGCAGTATTTT. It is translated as CASRTGVTSDTQYF.

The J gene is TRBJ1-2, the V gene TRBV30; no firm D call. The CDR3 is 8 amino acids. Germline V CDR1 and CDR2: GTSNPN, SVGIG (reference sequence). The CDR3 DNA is TGTGCTGGATCTGGCTACACCTTC. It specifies CAGSGYTF.

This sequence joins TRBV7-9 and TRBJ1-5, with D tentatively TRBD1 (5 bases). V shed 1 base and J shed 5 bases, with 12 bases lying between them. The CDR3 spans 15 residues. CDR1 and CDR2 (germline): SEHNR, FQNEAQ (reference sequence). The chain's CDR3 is CASSLGTAGDQPQHF. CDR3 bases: TGTGCCAGCAGCTTAGGGACTGCGGGGGATCAGCCCCAGCATTTT.